This T cell receptor (beta chain) was identified during a study of blood T cell repertoires in COVID-19. Assay: immunoSEQ multiplex PCR; the TCRdb copy retains only in-frame clones and omits some. The data hold 95,000 to 100,000 clones, with 91% observed a single time. Germline lookup yields CDR1 LNHDA and CDR2 SQIVND (reference sequence). V lost 7 bases and J 4 bases, leaving 11 bases between the germline ends. The CDR3 is made up of 13 amino acids. The rearrangement joins TRBV19 to TRBJ1-5, with TRBD1 as a possible D gene (5 bases). Source material: peripheral blood. The sequence derives from a man in his fifties or sixties with acute or convalescent COVID-19. This chain's CDR3 is CASMDGGNQPQHF. CDR3 in DNA: TGTGCCAGTATGGACGGGGGGAATCAGCCCCAGCATTTT.